The 16 T cell receptor beta chains listed next were all sequenced from one sample in a study of shared clonotypes between healthy human individuals. Some clones are missing from TCRdb's copy, which holds only in-frame ones; the method was immunoSEQ multiplex PCR. Among millions of clones listed, 85% to 95% were seen once. What was sequenced was naive CD4+ T cells sorted from blood. Subset reported: CD45RA+ positively selected. The receptors derive from a man aged 18-30 years in good health.

This sequence joins TRBV6-5 and TRBJ2-3, with D possibly being TRBD1 (5 bases). The ends were cut back, 5 bases at V and 2 bases at J, with 8 bases in the middle. Germline V CDR1 and CDR2: MNHEY, SVGAGI. This CDR3 has 13 residues. The CDR3 DNA sequence: TGTGCCAGCAGTGAACAGGACACAGATACGCAGTATTTT. Translation gives CASSEQDTDTQYF.

The J gene is TRBJ2-3, the V gene TRBV7-9; D gene unclear. CDR1 SEHNR and CDR2 FQNEAQ come from the germline V gene (reference sequence). CDR3 size: 19 residues. Trimming removed 1 base from V and 0 bases from J, with 20 bases in between. The DNA for the CDR3 is TGTGCCAGCAGCTTAGGGGTGCTCCGACTGGACCCTAGCACAGATACGCAGTATTTT. Its protein product is CASSLGVLRLDPSTDTQYF.

V usage is TRBV28 and J usage is TRBJ2-7; 10 bases are a match to TRBD1. J was trimmed by 4 bases and V by 5 bases; bases with no gene match: 5. CDR1 MDHEN and CDR2 SYDVKM come from the germline V gene. This CDR3 is 14 amino acids long. In DNA form, the CDR3 reads TGTGCCAGCAGTGCGAGGGGACAGGGGTACGAGCAGTACTTC. Protein product: CASSARGQGYEQYF. The entire variable domain, with the rest obtained from reference TRBV28 and TRBJ2-7, is as follows: DVKVTQSSRYLVKRTGEKVFLECVQDMDHENMFWYRQDPGLGLRLIYFSYDVKMKEKGDIPEGYSVSREKKERFSLILESASTNQTSMYLCASSARGQGYEQYFGPGTRLTVT.

This rearrangement joins TRBV2 to TRBJ1-5; 10 nucleotides agree with TRBD1. CDR3 length: 16 residues. The ends lost 5 bases at V and 0 bases at J; junction bases unmatched: 4. The V gene's germline CDR1 is SNHLY and CDR2 FYNNEI. CDR3 sequence (DNA): TGTGCCAGCAGTCACGACAGGGGGCTTAGCAATCAGCCCCAGCATTTT. This encodes CASSHDRGLSNQPQHF.

The chain carries TRBV30 and TRBJ2-5; 14 positions match TRBD2. This CDR3 has 18 amino acids. V trimming: 2 bases; J trimming: 1 base; junction bases outside the gene matches: 9. Germline V gives CDR1 GTSNPN, CDR2 SVGIG (reference sequence). CDR3 in DNA: TGTGCCTGGAGTCATGGACTAGCGGGGGGCCTTCTCCAAGAGACCCAGTACTTC. This translates into CAWSHGLAGGLLQETQYF.

The V gene is TRBV5-6, the J gene TRBJ1-5, with D perhaps matching TRBD1 (6 bases). CDR3 length equals 16 residues. With 0 bases removed from V and 4 bases from J, the gap between germline ends came to 14 bases. Germline V gene data show CDR1 as SGHDT and CDR2 as YYEEEE. The CDR3: CASSLEAGAGNQPQHF. The CDR3 bases are TGTGCCAGCAGCTTGGAGGCAGGGGCAGGGAATCAGCCCCAGCATTTT.

The chain combines TRBV2 with TRBJ2-6; D unresolved. Trimming stripped 7 bases from V and 0 bases from J, with 13 bases between. CDR1 and CDR2 (germline): SNHLY, FYNNEI. This CDR3 spans 16 amino acids. DNA for the CDR3: TGTGCCAGCAACCCTAGTCCTCTCTCTGGGGCCAACGTCCTGACTTTC. Translated: CASNPSPLSGANVLTF.

The rearrangement links TRBV9 to TRBJ2-7; possible D gene TRBD2, 6 bases. V was cut by 0 bases and J by 3 bases, with 13 bases left in between. The CDR3 loop spans 15 amino acids. Per the germline V gene, CDR1 is SGDLS and CDR2 is YYNGEE. As DNA, the CDR3 is TGTGCCAGCAGCGTAGGGGCTAGCGAACGCTACGAGCAGTACTTC. Amino acid sequence: CASSVGASERYEQYF.

V gene TRBV25-1 combines with J gene TRBJ1-1; D call uncertain. The CDR3 loop spans 14 amino acids. Trimming took 6 bases from V and 1 from J, leaving 12 bases between them. CDR1 is MGHDK and CDR2 is SYGVNS in the germline V gene. The CDR3 bases are TGTGCCAGCAGCGCAGCTGTGAGGAACACTGAAGCTTTCTTT. Its protein is CASSAAVRNTEAFF.

The chain links TRBV30 to TRBJ2-5, with 7 bases matching TRBD1. This CDR3 comprises 13 residues. The V segment lost 3 bases and the J segment 5 bases; nucleotides outside the gene matches: 6. Germline V lookup: CDR1 GTSNPN, CDR2 SVGIG (reference sequence). The CDR3 protein is CAWSTQGRETQYF. The CDR3 nucleotides read TGTGCCTGGAGCACACAGGGGCGGGAGACCCAGTACTTC.

The rearrangement links TRBV5-1 to TRBJ2-5; weak D call: TRBD2 (6 bases). The CDR3 consists of 14 residues. CDR1 is SGHRS, CDR2 YFSETQ, per germline. V was trimmed by 4 bases and J by 5 bases, leaving 15 bases between them. The CDR3 here is CASSPESGGETQYF. DNA of the CDR3: TGCGCCAGCAGCCCGGAGAGCGGAGGGGAGACCCAGTACTTC. Full variable domain (outside the CDR3, taken from reference TRBV5-1 and TRBJ2-5): KAGVTQTPRYLIKTRGQQVTLSCSPISGHRSVSWYQQTPGQGLQFLFEYFSETQRNKGNFPGRFSGRQFSNSRSEMNVSTLELGDSALYLCASSPESGGETQYFGPGTRLLVL.

The rearrangement links TRBV7-2 to TRBJ2-5; D remains unclear. V was trimmed by 4 bases and J by 5 bases, leaving 11 bases between them. This CDR3 has 13 amino acids. Looked up from germline, CDR1 is SGHTA and CDR2 is FQGNSA. The CDR3 bases are TGTGCCAGCAGCTCAAGGGTGTCGGAGACCCAGTACTTC. This translates into CASSSRVSETQYF.

The chain is built from TRBV4-1 and TRBJ2-4; 9 nucleotides line up with TRBD1. The germline V gene encodes CDR1 MGHRA and CDR2 YSYEKL. Unmatched junction bases numbered 14, after V lost 2 bases and J lost 0 bases. This CDR3 spans 20 amino acids. The CDR3: CASSQLDRGHREIAKNIQYF. The CDR3 coding sequence is TGCGCCAGCAGCCAACTGGACAGGGGCCACCGTGAGATAGCCAAAAACATTCAGTACTTC.

The chain recombines TRBV30 with TRBJ2-7; D may be TRBD1 (5 bases). Germline V gives CDR1 GTSNPN, CDR2 SVGIG (reference sequence). Trimming pared 0 bases from V and 6 bases from J, leaving 12 bases between. CDR3 length equals 13 residues. CDR3 in amino acids: CAWSVIRGGEQYF. The CDR3 bases are TGTGCCTGGAGTGTGATAAGGGGTGGCGAGCAGTACTTC.

The V call is TRBV5-4, the J call TRBJ2-5, with TRBD2 matching over 9 bases. The CDR3 spans 17 residues. Per the germline V gene, CDR1 is SGHNT and CDR2 is YYREEE (reference sequence). V gave up 3 bases and J gave up 2 bases; unmatched junction bases: 11. The CDR3 bases are TGTGCCAGCAGCTCTTTGGGTAGCGGGAGATTTCAAGAGACCCAGTACTTC. The encoded protein is CASSSLGSGRFQETQYF.

This chain joins TRBV6-1 and TRBJ1-2; TRBD1 agrees at 8 bases. V trimming: 0 bases; J trimming: 4 bases; junction bases outside the gene matches: 4. Germline V gene lookup returns CDR1 MNHNS and CDR2 SASEGT. This CDR3 is 15 amino acids long. CDR3 DNA sequence: TGTGCCAGCAGTGAAGCCACTACAGGGGGCTATGGCTACACCTTC. This gives the protein CASSEATTGGYGYTF.